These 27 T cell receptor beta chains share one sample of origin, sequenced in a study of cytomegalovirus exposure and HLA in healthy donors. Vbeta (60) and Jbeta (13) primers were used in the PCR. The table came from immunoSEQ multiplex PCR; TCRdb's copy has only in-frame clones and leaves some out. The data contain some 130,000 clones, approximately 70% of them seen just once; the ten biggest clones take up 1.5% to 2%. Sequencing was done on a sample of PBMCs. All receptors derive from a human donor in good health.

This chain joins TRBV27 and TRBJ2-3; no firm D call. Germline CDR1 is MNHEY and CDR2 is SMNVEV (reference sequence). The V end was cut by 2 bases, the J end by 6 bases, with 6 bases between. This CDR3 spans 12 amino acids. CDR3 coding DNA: TGTGCCAGCAGTTTAAGCCCGGATACGCAGTATTTT. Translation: CASSLSPDTQYF.

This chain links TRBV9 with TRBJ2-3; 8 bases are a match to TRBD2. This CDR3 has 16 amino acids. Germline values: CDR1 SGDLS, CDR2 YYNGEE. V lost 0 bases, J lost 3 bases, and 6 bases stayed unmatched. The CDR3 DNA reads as TGTGCCAGCAGCGTAGGGGCTAGCGGGCAGACAGATACGCAGTATTTT. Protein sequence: CASSVGASGQTDTQYF. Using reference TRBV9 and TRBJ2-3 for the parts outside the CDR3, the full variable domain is DSGVTQTPKHLITATGQRVTLRCSPRSGDLSVYWYQQSLDQGLQFLIQYYNGEERAKGNILERFSAQQFPDLHSELNLSSLELGDSALYFCASSVGASGQTDTQYFGPGTRLTVL.

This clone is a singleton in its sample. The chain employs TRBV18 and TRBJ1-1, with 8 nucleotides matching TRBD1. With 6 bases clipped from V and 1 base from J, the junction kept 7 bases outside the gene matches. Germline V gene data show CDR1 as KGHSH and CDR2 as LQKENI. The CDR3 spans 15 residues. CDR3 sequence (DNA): TGTGCCAGCTCTCCCAGACAGGGGCAGAACACTGAAGCTTTCTTT. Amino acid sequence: CASSPRQGQNTEAFF.

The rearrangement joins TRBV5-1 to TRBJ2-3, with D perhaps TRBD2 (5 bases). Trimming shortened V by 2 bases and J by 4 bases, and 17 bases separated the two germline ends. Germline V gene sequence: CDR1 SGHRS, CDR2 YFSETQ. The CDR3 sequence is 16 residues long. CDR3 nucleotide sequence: TGCGCCAGCAGCTTCACGACCCGGGGTCCGGCAGATACGCAGTATTTT. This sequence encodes CASSFTTRGPADTQYF.

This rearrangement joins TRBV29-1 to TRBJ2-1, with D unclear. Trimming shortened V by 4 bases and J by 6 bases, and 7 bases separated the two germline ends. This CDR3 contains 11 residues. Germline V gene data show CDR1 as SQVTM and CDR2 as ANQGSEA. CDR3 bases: TGCAGCGTTGGTTCCAGCAATGAGCAGTTCTTC. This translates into CSVGSSNEQFF.

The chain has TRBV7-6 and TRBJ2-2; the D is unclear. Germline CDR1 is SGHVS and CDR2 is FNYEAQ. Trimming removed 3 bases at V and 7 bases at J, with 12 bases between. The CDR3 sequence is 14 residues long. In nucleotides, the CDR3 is TGTGCCAGCAGCTTTGCCGGCGCGGTCGGGGAGCTGTTTTTT. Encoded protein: CASSFAGAVGELFF.

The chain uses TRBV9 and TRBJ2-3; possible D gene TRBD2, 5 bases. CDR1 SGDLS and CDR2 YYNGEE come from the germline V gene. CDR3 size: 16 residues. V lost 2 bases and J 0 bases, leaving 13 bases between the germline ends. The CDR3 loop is CASSVTSGFSTDTQYF. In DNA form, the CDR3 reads TGTGCCAGCAGCGTTACAAGCGGCTTTAGCACAGATACGCAGTATTTT.

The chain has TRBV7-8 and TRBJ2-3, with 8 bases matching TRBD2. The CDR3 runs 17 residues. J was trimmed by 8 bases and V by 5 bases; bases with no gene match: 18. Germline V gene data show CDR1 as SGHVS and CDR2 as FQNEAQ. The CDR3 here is CASSLGGWSGSGGTQYF. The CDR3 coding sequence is TGTGCCAGCAGCCTTGGGGGTTGGAGCGGGAGTGGAGGTACGCAGTATTTT.

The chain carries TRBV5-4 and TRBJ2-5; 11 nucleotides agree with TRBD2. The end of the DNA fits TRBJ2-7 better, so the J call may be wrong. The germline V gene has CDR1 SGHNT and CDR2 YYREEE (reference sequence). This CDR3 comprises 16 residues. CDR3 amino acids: CASSLVGSGRAYEQYF. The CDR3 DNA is TGTGCCAGCAGCTTGGTGGGTAGCGGGAGGGCCTACGAGCAGTACTTC.

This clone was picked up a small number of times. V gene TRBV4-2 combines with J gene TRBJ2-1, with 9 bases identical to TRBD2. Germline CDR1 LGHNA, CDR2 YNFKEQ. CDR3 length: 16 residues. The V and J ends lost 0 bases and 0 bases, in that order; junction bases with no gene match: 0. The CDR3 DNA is TGTGCCAGCAGCCAAGATAGCGGGAGCTCCTACAATGAGCAGTTCTTC. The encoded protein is CASSQDSGSSYNEQFF.

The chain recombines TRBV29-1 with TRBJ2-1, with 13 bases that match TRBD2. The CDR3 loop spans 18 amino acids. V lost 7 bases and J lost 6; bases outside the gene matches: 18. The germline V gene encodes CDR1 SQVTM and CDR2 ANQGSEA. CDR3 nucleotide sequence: TGCAGCGCAACCTCTGGACTAGCGGGAGTGACATGGGGCAATGAGCAGTTCTTC. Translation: CSATSGLAGVTWGNEQFF.

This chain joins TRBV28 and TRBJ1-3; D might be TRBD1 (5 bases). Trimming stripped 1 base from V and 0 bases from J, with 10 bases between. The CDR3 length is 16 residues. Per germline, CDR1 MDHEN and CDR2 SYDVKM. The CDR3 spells CASSLFGAVSGNTIYF. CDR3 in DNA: TGTGCCAGCAGTTTATTTGGGGCCGTCTCTGGAAACACCATATATTTT. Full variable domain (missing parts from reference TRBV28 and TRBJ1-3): DVKVTQSSRYLVKRTGEKVFLECVQDMDHENMFWYRQDPGLGLRLIYFSYDVKMKEKGDIPEGYSVSREKKERFSLILESASTNQTSMYLCASSLFGAVSGNTIYFGEGSWLTVV.

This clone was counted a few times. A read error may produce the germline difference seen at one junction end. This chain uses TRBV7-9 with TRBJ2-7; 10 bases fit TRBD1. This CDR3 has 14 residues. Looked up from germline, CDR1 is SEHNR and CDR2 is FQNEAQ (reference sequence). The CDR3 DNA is TGTGCCAGCAGCCCGGGACAGGGGTCCTCCGAGCAGTACTTC. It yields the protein CASSPGQGSSEQYF. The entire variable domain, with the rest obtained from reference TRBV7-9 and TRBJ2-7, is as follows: DTGVSQNPRHKITKRGQNVTFRCDPISEHNRLYWYRQTLGQGPEFLTYFQNEAQLEKSRLLSDRFSAERPKGSFSTLEIQRTEQGDSAMYLCASSPGQGSSEQYFGPGTRLTVT.

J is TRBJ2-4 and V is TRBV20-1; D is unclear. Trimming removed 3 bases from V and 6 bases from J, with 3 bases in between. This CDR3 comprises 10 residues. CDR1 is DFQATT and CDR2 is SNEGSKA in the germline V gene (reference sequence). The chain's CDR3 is CSARRNIQYF. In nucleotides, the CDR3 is TGCAGTGCTAGGAGAAACATTCAGTACTTC.

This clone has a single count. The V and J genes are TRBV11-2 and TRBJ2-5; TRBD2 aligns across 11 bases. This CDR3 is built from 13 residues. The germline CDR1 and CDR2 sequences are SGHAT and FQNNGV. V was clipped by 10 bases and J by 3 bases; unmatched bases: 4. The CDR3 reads CATSTSGKETQYF. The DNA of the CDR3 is TGTGCCACCTCGACTAGCGGGAAAGAGACCCAGTACTTC. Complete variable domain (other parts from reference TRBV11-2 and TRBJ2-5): EAGVAQSPRYKIIEKRQSVAFWCNPISGHATLYWYQQILGQGPKLLIQFQNNGVVDDSQLPKDRFSAERLKGVDSTLKIQPAKLEDSAVYLCATSTSGKETQYFGPGTRLLVL.

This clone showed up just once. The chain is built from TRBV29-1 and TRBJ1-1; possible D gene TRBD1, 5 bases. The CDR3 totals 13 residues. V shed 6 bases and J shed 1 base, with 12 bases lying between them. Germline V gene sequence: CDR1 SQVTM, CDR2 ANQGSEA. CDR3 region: CSVNRGGNTEAFF. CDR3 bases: TGCAGCGTCAACCGCGGGGGGAACACTGAAGCTTTCTTT.

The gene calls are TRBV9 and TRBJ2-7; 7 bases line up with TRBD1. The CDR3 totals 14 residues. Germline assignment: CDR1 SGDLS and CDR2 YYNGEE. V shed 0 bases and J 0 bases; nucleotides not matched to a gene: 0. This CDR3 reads CASSVGDSSYEQYF. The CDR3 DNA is TGTGCCAGCAGCGTAGGGGACAGCTCCTACGAGCAGTACTTC.

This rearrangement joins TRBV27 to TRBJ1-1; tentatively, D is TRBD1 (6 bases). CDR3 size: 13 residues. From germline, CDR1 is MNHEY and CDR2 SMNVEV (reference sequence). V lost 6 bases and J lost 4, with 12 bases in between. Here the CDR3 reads CASSSGVATEAFF. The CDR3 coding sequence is TGTGCCAGCAGCTCAGGGGTGGCCACTGAAGCTTTCTTT.

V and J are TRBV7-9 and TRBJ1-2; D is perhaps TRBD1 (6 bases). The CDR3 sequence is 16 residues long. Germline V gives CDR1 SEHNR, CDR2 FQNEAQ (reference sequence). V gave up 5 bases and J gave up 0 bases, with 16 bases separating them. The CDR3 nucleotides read TGTGCCAGCAGCCCCGCGGGGGGCAGAGCTAACTATGGCTACACCTTC. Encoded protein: CASSPAGGRANYGYTF. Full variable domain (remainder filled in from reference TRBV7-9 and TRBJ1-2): DTGVSQNPRHKITKRGQNVTFRCDPISEHNRLYWYRQTLGQGPEFLTYFQNEAQLEKSRLLSDRFSAERPKGSFSTLEIQRTEQGDSAMYLCASSPAGGRANYGYTFGSGTRLTVV.

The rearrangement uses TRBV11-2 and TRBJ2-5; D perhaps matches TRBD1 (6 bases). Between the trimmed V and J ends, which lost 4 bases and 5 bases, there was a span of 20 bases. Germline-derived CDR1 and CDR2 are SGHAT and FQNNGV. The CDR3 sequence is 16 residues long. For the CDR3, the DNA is TGTGCCAGCAGCTCAATCACCACAGGGACGCGGGAGACCCAGTACTTC. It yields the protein CASSSITTGTRETQYF. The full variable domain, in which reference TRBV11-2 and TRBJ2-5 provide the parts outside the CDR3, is EAGVAQSPRYKIIEKRQSVAFWCNPISGHATLYWYQQILGQGPKLLIQFQNNGVVDDSQLPKDRFSAERLKGVDSTLKIQPAKLEDSAVYLCASSSITTGTRETQYFGPGTRLLVL.

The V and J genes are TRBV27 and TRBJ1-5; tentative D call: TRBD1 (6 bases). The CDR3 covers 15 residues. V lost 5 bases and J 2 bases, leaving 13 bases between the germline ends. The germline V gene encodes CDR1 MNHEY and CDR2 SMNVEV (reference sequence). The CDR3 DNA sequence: TGTGCCAGCAGTCCCGGGACATTACGCAATCAGCCCCAGCATTTT. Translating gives CASSPGTLRNQPQHF.

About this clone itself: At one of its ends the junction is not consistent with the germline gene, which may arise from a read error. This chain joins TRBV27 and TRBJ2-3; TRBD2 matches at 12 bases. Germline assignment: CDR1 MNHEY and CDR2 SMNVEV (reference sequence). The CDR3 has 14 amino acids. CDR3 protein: CASSTGLAGEVVNF. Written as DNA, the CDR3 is TGTGCCAGCAGTACGGGACTAGCGGGTGAGGTGGTAAATTTT.

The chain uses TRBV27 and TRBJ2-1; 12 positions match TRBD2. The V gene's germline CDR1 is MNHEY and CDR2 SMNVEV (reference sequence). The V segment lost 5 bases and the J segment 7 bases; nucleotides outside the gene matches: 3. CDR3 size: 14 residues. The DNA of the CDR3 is TGTGCCAGCAGTAGACTAGCGGGAGTAAATGAGCAGTTCTTC. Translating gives CASSRLAGVNEQFF.

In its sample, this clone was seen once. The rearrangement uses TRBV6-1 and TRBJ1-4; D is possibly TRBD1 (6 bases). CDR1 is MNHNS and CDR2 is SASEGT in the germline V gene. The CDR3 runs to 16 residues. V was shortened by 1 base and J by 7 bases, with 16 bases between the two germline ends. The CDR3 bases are TGTGCCAGCAGTGAAGTGTCGACAGGCGGGAGTGAAAAACTGTTTTTT. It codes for CASSEVSTGGSEKLFF.

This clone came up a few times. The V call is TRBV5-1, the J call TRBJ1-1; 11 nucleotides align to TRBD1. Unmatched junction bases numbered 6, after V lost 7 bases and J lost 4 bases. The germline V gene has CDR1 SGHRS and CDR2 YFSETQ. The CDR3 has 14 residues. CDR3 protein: CASGQGAYGTEAFF. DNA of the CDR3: TGCGCCAGCGGACAGGGGGCCTATGGCACTGAAGCTTTCTTT.

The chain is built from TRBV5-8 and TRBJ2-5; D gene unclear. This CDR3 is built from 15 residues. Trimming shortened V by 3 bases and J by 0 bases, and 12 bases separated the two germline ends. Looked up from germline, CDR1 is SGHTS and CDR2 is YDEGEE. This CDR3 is CASSSTESYQETQYF. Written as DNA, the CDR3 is TGTGCCAGCAGCTCTACAGAATCATACCAAGAGACCCAGTACTTC.

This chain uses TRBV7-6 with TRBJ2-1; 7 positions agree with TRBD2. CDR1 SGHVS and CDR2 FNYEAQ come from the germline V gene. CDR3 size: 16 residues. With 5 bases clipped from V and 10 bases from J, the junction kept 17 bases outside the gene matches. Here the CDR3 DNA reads TGTGCCAGCAGCCCAGTCCGTGTAGCGGGTACGTGGGAGCAGTTCTTC. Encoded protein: CASSPVRVAGTWEQFF.